What follows describes a single T cell receptor (beta chain). Controls were healthy donors chosen to match patients in age and sex. The source of the sample is a study of CD8 T cells in Susac syndrome. After extraction with the RNeasy kit, roughly 0.45 to 1 ug of the RNA was reverse transcribed using random hexamers. Amplification of TCR beta CDR3 spanned 54 Vbeta and 13 Jbeta via immunoSEQ multiplex PCR. TCRdb re-analysed the immunoSEQ multiplex PCR reads in MiXCR, keeping a single row per CDR3 protein. The table shows some 190,000 distinct CDR3 sequences, with about 95% occurring only once. Source material: CD4+ T cells from PBMCs. The sequence was obtained from a human donor in good health.

In DNA, the CDR3 is TGTGCCAGCAGCTTAGGTCTGAGCTCCTACGAGCAGTACTTC. Amino acid sequence: CASSLGLSSYEQYF. The V call is TRBV7-2, the J call TRBJ2-7; D remains ambiguous. Germline loops: CDR1 SGHTA, CDR2 FQGNSA. The CDR3 spans 14 residues. V was shortened by 1 base and J by 0 bases, with 7 bases between the two germline ends. The complete variable domain, with remaining parts taken from reference TRBV7-2 and TRBJ2-7, reads GAGVSQSPSNKVTEKGKDVELRCDPISGHTALYWYRQSLGQGLEFLIYFQGNSAPDKSGLPSDRFSAERTGGSVSTLTIQRTQQEDSAVYLCASSLGLSSYEQYFGPGTRLTVT.